The text below deals with one TCR beta chain. The antigen is unknown. This sample stems from a study of T cell responses to AZD1222 COVID-19 vaccine. Study information: Doses given second, at about 4 or about 12 weeks, were pooled. General observations from the study: Only a handful of AZD1222 recipients tested seropositive at baseline. It should be noted that donors were predominantly white British and more often female, and clonal diversity was possibly underestimated.

The germline gives CDR1 MDHEN, CDR2 SYDVKM. Trimming removed 3 bases from V and 7 bases from J, with 10 bases in between. The CDR3 length is 14 residues. The table came from immunoSEQ multiplex PCR; TCRdb's copy has only in-frame clones and leaves some out. Of under 150,000 clones listed, 85% to 95% are singletons. The rearrangement uses TRBV28 and TRBJ1-6; tentatively, D is TRBD1 (5 bases). The sequence was obtained from an adult in good health. The input for sequencing was peripheral blood, taken on day 0 of AZD1222 vaccination. The CDR3 spells CASSFGGYNSPLHF. In DNA, the CDR3 is TGTGCCAGCAGTTTTGGGGGGTACAATTCACCCCTCCACTTT.